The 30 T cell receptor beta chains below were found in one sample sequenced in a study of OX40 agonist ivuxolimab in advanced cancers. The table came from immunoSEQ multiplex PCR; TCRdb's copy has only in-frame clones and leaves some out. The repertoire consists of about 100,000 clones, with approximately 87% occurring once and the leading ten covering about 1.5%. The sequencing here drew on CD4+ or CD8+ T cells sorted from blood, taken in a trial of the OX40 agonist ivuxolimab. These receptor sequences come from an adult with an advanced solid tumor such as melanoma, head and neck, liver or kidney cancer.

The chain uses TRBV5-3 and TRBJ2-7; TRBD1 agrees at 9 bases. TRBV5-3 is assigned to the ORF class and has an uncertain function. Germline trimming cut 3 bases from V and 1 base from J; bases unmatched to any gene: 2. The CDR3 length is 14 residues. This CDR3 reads CARSSGQGSYEQYF. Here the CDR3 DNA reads TGTGCCAGAAGCTCGGGACAGGGATCCTACGAGCAGTACTTC.

CDR3 coding DNA: TGTGCCAGCAGCTTACTCGGGGCTTCAAACGAGCAGTACTTC. Amino acid sequence: CASSLLGASNEQYF. This rearrangement joins TRBV7-6 to TRBJ2-7, with D tentatively TRBD1 or TRBD2 (5 bases each). V was trimmed by 2 bases and J by 5 bases, leaving 13 bases between them. CDR3 length: 14 residues. Germline CDR1 and CDR2: SGHVS and FNYEAQ.

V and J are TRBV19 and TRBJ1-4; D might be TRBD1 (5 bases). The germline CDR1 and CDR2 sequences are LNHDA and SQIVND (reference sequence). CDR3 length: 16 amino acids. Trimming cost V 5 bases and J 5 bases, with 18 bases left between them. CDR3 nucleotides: TGTGCCAGTAGTTCCCGTTCCCGGGACCTGAATGAAAAACTGTTTTTT. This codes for CASSSRSRDLNEKLFF.

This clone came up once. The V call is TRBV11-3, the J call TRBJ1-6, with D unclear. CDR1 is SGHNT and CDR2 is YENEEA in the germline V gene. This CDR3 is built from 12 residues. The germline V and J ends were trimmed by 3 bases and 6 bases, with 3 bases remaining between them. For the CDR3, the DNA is TGTGCCAGCAGCTTGGGTAATTCACCCCTCCACTTT. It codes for CASSLGNSPLHF. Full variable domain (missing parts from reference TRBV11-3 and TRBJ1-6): EAGVVQSPRYKIIEKKQPVAFWCNPISGHNTLYWYLQNLGQGPELLIRYENEEAVDDSQLPKDRFSAERLKGVDSTLKIQPAELGDSAVYLCASSLGNSPLHFGNGTRLTVT.

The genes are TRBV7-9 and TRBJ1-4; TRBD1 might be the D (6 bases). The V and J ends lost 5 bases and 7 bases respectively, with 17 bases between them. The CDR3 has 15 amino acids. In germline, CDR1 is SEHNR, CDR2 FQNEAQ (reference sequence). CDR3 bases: TGTGCCAGCAGCCCTGGGCTACAGGGTTCTGAAAAACTGTTTTTT. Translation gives CASSPGLQGSEKLFF.

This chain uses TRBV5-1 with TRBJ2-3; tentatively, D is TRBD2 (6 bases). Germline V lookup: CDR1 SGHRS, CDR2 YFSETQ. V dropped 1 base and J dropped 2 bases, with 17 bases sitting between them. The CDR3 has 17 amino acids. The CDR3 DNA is TGCGCCAGCAGCTTGTGGGGGGACGGGACCAACACAGATACGCAGTATTTT. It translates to CASSLWGDGTNTDTQYF.

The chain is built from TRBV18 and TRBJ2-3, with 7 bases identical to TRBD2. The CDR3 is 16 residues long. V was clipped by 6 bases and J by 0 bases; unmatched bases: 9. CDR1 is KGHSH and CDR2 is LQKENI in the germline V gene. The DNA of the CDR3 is TGTGCCAGCTCCCTCTCTAGCGGAGCTAGCACAGATACGCAGTATTTT. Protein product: CASSLSSGASTDTQYF.

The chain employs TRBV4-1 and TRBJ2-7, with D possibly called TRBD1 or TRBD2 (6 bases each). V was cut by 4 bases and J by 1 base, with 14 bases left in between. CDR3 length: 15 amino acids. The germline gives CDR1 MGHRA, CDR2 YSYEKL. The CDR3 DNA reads TGCGCCAGCAGCCGGGGGGTTGGACAGTCCTACGAGCAGTACTTC. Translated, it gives CASSRGVGQSYEQYF.

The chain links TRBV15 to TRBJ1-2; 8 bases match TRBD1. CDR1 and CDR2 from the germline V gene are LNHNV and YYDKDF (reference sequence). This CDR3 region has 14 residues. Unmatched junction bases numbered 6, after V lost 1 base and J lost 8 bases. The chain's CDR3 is CATSRGGQDPGYTF. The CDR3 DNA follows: TGTGCCACCAGCAGAGGGGGACAGGACCCGGGCTACACCTTC.

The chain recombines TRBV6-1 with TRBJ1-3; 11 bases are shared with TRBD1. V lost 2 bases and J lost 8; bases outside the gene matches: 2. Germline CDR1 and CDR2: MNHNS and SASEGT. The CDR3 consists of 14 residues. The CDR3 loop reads CASSERTGGHTIYF. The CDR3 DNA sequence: TGTGCCAGCAGTGAACGGACAGGGGGCCACACCATATATTTT.

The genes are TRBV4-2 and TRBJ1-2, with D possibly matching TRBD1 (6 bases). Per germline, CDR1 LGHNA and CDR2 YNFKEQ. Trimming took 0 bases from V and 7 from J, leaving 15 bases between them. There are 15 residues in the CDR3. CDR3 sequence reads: CASSQDPRGAVGYTF. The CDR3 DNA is TGTGCCAGCAGCCAAGATCCCAGGGGAGCAGTTGGCTACACCTTC.

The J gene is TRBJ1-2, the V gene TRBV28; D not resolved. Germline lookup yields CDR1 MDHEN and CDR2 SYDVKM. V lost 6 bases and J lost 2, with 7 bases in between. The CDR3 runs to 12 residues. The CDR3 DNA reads TGTGCCAGCAGGGAGCCGAACTATGGCTACACCTTC. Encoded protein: CASREPNYGYTF.

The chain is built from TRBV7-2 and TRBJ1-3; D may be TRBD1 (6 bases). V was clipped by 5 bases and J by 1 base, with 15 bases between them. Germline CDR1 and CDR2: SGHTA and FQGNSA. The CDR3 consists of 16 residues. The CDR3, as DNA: TGTGCCAGCAGCCCCGGACGTAGGGGGTCTGGAAACACCATATATTTT. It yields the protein CASSPGRRGSGNTIYF.

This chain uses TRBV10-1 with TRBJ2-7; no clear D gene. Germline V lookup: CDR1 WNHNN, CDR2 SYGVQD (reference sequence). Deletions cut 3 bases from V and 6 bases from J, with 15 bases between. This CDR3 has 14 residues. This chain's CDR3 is CASSDNNRDGEQYF. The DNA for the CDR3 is TGCGCCAGCAGTGATAACAACAGAGATGGCGAGCAGTACTTC.

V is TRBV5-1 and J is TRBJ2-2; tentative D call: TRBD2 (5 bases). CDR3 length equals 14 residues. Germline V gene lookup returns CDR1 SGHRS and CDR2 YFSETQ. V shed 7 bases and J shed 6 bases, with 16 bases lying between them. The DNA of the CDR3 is TGCGCCAGCGAGCCAACTAGTATTCCCGGGGAGCTGTTTTTT. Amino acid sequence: CASEPTSIPGELFF.

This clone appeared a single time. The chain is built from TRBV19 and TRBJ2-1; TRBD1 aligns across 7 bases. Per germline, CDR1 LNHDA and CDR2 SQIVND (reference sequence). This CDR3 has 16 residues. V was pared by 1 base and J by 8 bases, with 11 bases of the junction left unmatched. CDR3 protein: CASSIVPGQGGYEQFF. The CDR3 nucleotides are TGTGCCAGTAGTATAGTTCCGGGACAAGGGGGCTATGAGCAGTTCTTC. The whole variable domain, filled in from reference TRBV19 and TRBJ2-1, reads DGGITQSPKYLFRKEGQNVTLSCEQNLNHDAMYWYRQDPGQGLRLIYYSQIVNDFQKGDIAEGYSVSREKKESFPLTVTSAQKNPTAFYLCASSIVPGQGGYEQFFGPGTRLTVL.

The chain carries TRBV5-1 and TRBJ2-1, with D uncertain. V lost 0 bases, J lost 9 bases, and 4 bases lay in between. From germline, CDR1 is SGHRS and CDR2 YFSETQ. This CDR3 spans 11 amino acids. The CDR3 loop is CASSLEGEQFF. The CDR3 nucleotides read TGCGCCAGCAGCTTGGAGGGTGAGCAGTTCTTC.

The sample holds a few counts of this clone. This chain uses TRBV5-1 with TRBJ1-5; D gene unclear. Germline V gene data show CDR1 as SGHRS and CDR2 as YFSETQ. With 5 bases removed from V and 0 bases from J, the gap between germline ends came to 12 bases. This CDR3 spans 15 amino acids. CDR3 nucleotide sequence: TGCGCCAGCAGTTTCTCGGACGGTAGCAATCAGCCCCAGCATTTT. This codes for CASSFSDGSNQPQHF. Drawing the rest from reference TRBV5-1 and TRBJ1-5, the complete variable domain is KAGVTQTPRYLIKTRGQQVTLSCSPISGHRSVSWYQQTPGQGLQFLFEYFSETQRNKGNFPGRFSGRQFSNSRSEMNVSTLELGDSALYLCASSFSDGSNQPQHFGDGTRLSIL.

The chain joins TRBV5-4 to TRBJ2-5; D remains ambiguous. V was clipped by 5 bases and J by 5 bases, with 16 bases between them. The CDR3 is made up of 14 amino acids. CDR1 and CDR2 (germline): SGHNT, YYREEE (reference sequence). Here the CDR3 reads CASRSEGPWETQYF. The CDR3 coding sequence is TGTGCCAGCAGGTCGGAAGGGCCATGGGAGACCCAGTACTTC.

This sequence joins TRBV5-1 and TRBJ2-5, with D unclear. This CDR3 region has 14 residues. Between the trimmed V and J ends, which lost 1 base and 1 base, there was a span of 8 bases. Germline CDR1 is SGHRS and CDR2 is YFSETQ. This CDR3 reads CASSLNAVQETQYF. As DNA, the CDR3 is TGCGCCAGCAGCTTGAACGCGGTCCAAGAGACCCAGTACTTC. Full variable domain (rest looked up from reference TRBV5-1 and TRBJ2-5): KAGVTQTPRYLIKTRGQQVTLSCSPISGHRSVSWYQQTPGQGLQFLFEYFSETQRNKGNFPGRFSGRQFSNSRSEMNVSTLELGDSALYLCASSLNAVQETQYFGPGTRLLVL.

In DNA form, the CDR3 reads TGTGCCATCAGTGAGTCCGGCTATGGCTACACCTTC. Translated: CAISESGYGYTF. The V gene is TRBV10-3, the J gene TRBJ1-2, with D uncertain. Trimming pared 0 bases from V and 4 bases from J, leaving 3 bases between. The CDR3 spans 12 residues. The germline gives CDR1 ENHRY, CDR2 SYGVKD.

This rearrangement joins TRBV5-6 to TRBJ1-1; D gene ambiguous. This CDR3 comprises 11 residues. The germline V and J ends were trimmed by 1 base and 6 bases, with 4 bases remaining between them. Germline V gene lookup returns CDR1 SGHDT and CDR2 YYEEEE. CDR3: CASSLRAEAFF. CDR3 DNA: TGTGCCAGCAGCTTGCGCGCTGAAGCTTTCTTT.

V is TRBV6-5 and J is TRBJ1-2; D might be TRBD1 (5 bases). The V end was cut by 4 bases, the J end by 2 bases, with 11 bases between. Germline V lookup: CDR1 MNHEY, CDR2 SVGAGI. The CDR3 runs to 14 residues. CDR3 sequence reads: CASSLGDVNYGYTF. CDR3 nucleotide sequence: TGTGCCAGCAGTTTAGGGGACGTAAACTATGGCTACACCTTC.

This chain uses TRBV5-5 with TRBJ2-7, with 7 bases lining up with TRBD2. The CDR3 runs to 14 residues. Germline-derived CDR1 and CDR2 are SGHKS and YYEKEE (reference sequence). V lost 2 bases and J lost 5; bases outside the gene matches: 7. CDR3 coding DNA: TGTGCCAGCAGCTTACGTGGGACTATTGACGAGCAGTACTTC. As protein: CASSLRGTIDEQYF.

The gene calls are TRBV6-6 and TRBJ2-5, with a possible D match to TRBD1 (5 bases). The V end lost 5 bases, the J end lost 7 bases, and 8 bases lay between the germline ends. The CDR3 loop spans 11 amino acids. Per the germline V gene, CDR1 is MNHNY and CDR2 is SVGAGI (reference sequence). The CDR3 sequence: CASSPQGTQYF. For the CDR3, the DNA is TGTGCCAGCAGTCCCCAGGGGACCCAGTACTTC.

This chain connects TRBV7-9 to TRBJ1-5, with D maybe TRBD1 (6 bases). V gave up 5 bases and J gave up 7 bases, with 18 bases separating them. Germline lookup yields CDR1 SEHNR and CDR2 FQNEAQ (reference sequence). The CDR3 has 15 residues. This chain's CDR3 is CASSQGQYGGQPQHF. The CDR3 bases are TGTGCCAGCAGCCAAGGACAGTACGGGGGGCAGCCCCAGCATTTT.

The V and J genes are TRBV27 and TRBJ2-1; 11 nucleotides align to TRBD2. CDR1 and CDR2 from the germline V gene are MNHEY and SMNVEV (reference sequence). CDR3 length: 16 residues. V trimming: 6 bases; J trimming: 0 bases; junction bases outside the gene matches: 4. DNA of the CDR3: TGTGCCAGCAGGGGACTAGCGGTAAGCTCCTACAATGAGCAGTTCTTC. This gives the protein CASRGLAVSSYNEQFF.

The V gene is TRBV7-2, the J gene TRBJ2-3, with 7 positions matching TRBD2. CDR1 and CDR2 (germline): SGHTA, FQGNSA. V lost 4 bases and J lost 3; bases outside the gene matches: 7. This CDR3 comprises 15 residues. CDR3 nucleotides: TGTGCCAGCAGCTCCGGGACTAAAGAGACAGATACGCAGTATTTT. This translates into CASSSGTKETDTQYF. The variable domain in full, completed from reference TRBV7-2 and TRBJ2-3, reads GAGVSQSPSNKVTEKGKDVELRCDPISGHTALYWYRQSLGQGLEFLIYFQGNSAPDKSGLPSDRFSAERTGGSVSTLTIQRTQQEDSAVYLCASSSGTKETDTQYFGPGTRLTVL.

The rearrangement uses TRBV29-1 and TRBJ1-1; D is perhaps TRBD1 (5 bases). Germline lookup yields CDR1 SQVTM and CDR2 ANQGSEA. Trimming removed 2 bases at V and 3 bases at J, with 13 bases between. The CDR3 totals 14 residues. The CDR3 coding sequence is TGCAGCGTTGAACGCTCCGGGACGGACACTGAAGCTTTCTTT. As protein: CSVERSGTDTEAFF.

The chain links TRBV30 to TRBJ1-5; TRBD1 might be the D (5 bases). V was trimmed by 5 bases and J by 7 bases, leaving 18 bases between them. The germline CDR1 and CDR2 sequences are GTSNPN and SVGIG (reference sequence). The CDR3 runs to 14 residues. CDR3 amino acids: CAWDPGTRGQPQHF. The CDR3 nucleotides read TGTGCCTGGGACCCCGGGACGCGAGGGCAGCCCCAGCATTTT.